The present TCR beta chain was sequenced within a study of T cell repertoires in cytomegalovirus infection. Whole-study context: Used in the study were CMV epitopes, some recently identified and HLA-C-restricted, others well-studied and HLA-B-restricted. Public TCR beta signatures marked donors with CMV infection and the matching HLA.

To note about this clonotype: As yet, its antigen is unknown.

Regarding the study as a whole: Cumulative public TCR beta family frequency identified carriers of CMV plus the relevant HLA. Predominance within the ex vivo response was attributable to HLA-C-restricted CMV-specific TCR beta clonotypes.

The CDR3 spans 12 residues. Germline V gene sequence: CDR1 MNHEY, CDR2 SMNVEV (reference sequence). V shed 8 bases and J shed 9 bases, with 14 bases lying between them. A single record per CDR3 protein comes from TCRdb applying MiXCR to the reads. The sample has roughly 920,000 distinct CDR3 sequences; 31% are singletons. The V and J genes are TRBV27 and TRBJ1-5; D unclear. The specimen comprised cultured CD8+ T cells from PBMCs, sampled from culture after CMV antigen stimulation. This sequence was found in a human donor in good health (CMV status not recorded). Some clones in this sample may be carry-over from other donors' samples. The DNA for the CDR3 is TGTGCCAGCGGGCAACTACGGCGGCCCCAGCATTTT. Protein product: CASGQLRRPQHF.